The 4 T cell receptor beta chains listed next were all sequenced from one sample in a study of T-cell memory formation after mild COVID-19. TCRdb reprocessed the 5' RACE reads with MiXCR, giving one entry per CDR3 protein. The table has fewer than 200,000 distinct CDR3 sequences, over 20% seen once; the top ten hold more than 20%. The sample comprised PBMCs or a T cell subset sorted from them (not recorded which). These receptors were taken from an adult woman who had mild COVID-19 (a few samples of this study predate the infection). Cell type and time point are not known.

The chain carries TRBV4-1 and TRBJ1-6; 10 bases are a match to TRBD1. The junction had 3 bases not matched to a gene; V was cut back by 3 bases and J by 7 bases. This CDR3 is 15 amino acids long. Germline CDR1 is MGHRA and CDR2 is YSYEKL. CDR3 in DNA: TGCGCCAGCAGCCAGGGGACAGGGGCAAATTCACCCCTCCACTTT. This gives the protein CASSQGTGANSPLHF.

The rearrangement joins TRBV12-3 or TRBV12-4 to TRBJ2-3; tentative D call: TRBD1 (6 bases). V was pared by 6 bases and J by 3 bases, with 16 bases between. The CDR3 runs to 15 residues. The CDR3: CASSPQGWGTDTQYF. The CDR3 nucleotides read TGTGCCAGCAGCCCGCAGGGGTGGGGGACAGATACGCAGTATTTT.

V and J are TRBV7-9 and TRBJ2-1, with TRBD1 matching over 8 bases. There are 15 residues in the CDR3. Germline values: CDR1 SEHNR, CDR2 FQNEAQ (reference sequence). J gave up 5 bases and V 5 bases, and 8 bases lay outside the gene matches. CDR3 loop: CASSMTGTGNNEQFF. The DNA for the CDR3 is TGTGCCAGCAGCATGACCGGGACAGGCAACAATGAGCAGTTCTTC. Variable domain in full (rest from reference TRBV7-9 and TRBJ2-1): DTGVSQNPRHKITKRGQNVTFRCDPISEHNRLYWYRQTLGQGPEFLTYFQNEAQLEKSRLLSDRFSAERPKGSFSTLEIQRTEQGDSAMYLCASSMTGTGNNEQFFGPGTRLTVL.

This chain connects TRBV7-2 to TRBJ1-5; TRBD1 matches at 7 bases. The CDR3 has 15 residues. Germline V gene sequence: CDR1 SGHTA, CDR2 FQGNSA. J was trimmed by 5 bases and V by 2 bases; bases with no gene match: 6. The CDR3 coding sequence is TGTGCCAGCAGCTTATCAGGGGGTGGGGATCAGCCCCAGCATTTT. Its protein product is CASSLSGGGDQPQHF.